The source of this TCR beta chain is a study of blood T cells in healthy people across ages (dated by TCRdb to between 2015 and 2016). About the full investigation: In model experiments, template switching captured roughly one uniquely barcoded TCR beta cDNA molecule for every two T cells. Four age groups were formed from the donors: young (average approximately 15 years), middle-aged (just under 40), aged (approximately 60) and long-lived (approximately 80). Two additional independent replicas of 1 million unique cDNA reads from the same blood draw were analyzed for two donors (one aged 18 to 30 and one aged 80 or older). To track age-related changes in TCR beta repertoire diversity, the study relied on deep sequencing normalized with unique cDNA molecular identifiers. To avoid experimental bias, donors of different ages were randomly spread across the sequencing lanes. General conclusions and limits of the study: Observed TCR beta diversity correlated strongly with the percentage of naive T cells measured by flow cytometry. Compared with the aged group, the long-lived group had more naive CD4+ T cells, fewer expanded clones and increased TCR diversity, suggesting age selection. Estimates of total diversity based on one million sequenced T cells were considered lower bounds and underestimates. As age increased, observed TCR beta diversity per million T cells dropped in a roughly linear way, and a significant reduction was already evident by age about 40. Because profiling used bulk unsorted PBMCs, naive and antigen-experienced compartments could not be compared conclusively. The CMV infection status of donors was not known, potentially confounding age-related changes in expanded clonotypes.

The roughly 39 donors, aged 6 to 90 years, were systemically healthy Caucasian individuals from Russia. Each donor gave ten milliliters of peripheral blood, drawn into EDTA-treated Vacutainer tubes. Ficoll-Paque density-gradient centrifugation was used to isolate PBMCs, with at least 7 million obtained per sample. Trizol reagent was used to extract total RNA from the PBMCs, yielding at least 6 micrograms per sample. Naive CD45RAhigh/CD27high T cell percentages were measured by flow cytometry on a PBMC aliquot from every donor. Only a few counts were recorded for this clonotype. Its cognate antigen has yet to be identified. Base qualities were left out, and no much larger clone turns up one base away. Library prep was done by 5' RACE. The data were produced on an Illumina HiSeq 2500. A second PCR of roughly 7 to 12 cycles was run with a J-beta primer mix and a sample-barcoded 5' primer. A template-switch 5' adaptor carrying 12 random nucleotides introduced a unique molecular identifier onto each TCR beta cDNA molecule. Each sample yielded at least 3 million CDR3-containing paired-end reads. First-strand cDNA synthesis was performed from all RNA using the Mint cDNA synthesis kit, with priming by a TRBC-specific oligonucleotide. All cDNA was treated with uracil-DNA glycosylase and then went through a first 18-cycle PCR with the universal primers M1SS and BC2_uni_R. In the authors' own workflow: For normalization, 1 million high-quality reads, each with a distinct molecular identifier, were randomly selected from each sample. Instead of being binned into consensus sequences, reads that shared molecular identifiers were thrown out. MiTCR, run with a Q25 quality threshold and the strictest error-elimination algorithm, handled CDR3 identification, clonotype clustering and error correction. Lower-bound total TCR beta diversity was estimated with a nonparametric unseen species model using Euler transformation. TCRdb reprocessed the public reads (quality trimming at Q25 with fastp, clone calling with MiXCR) and kept in-frame beta chains. Entries that share a CDR3 protein sequence are merged under the most common genes and DNA. These V and J calls derive from TCRdb rather than the authors' analysis. The sample table contains more than 700,000 distinct CDR3 sequences; only one count was recorded for 53% of them. The ten largest make up about 42% of the sample.

From the cysteine up to the phenylalanine, the CDR3 has a length of 14 residues. The entry retains the CDR3 DNA only, 42 bases that are in frame from base 1. The junction carries 13 bases between V and J, which are trimmed by 5 bases and 6 bases respectively. CDR1 KGHDR and CDR2 SFDVKD were looked up in the germline V gene. The sequencing input was blood. The TCR comes from a man at least 80 years old in good health. The rearranged chain carries TRBV24-1 and TRBJ2-1; a confident D gene designation cannot be given. The DNA reads TGTGCCACCAGTGTGGCGGCACAGAGCAATGAGCAGTTCTTC. Its protein reads: CATSVAAQSNEQFF.